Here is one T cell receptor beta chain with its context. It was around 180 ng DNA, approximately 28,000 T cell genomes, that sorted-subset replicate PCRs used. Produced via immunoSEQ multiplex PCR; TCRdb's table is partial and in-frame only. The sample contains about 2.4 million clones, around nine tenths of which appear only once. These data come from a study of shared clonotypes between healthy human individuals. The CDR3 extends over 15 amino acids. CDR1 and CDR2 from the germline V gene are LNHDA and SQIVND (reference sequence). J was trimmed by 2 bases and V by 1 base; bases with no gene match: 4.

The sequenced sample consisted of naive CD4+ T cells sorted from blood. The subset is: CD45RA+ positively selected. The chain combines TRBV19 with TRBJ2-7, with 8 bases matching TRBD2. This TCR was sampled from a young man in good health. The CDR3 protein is CASSIGSGGPYEQYF. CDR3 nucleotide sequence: TGTGCCAGTAGTATAGGGTCGGGGGGGCCCTACGAGCAGTACTTC.